The clone carrying this TCR beta chain has a count of ten or more. Its antigen is unidentified. These data belong to a study of T cells in Graves' hyperthyroidism and ophthalmopathy. Findings of the study overall: Most thyroid clonotypes with frequency above 0.001 were detected in blood.

Hyperthyroidism in the patients, aged 18 to 65, was newly diagnosed and under 2 months in duration. Patients with uncontrolled infections, other autoimmune diseases, pregnancy or lactation were excluded. Template material for amplifying TCR beta CDR3 regions consisted of RNA transcripts. The HTBI primer set was used in a first-round RT-PCR of the TCR CDR3. TCRdb processed the multiplex PCR reads anew with MiXCR; each CDR3 protein has one entry. Among around 700,000 distinct CDR3 sequences listed, roughly 20% were seen once. The source is a woman aged 45-60 years with Graves' hyperthyroidism that later progressed to Graves' ophthalmopathy. Sequences were obtained from blood.

The CDR3 nucleotides read TGTGCCAGCAGCTTAGCGGCCTCGGGGGGAGCAGGAGCTTTCTTT. Its protein product is CASSLAASGGAGAFF. The rearrangement joins TRBV11-1 to TRBJ1-1, with D tentatively TRBD1 (5 bases). V lost 0 bases, J lost 10 bases, and 18 bases lay in between. This CDR3 has 15 amino acids. From germline, CDR1 is SGHAT and CDR2 FQDESV (reference sequence). Together with reference TRBV11-1 and TRBJ1-1, the CDR3 gives the full variable domain: EAEVAQSPRYKITEKSQAVAFWCDPISGHATLYWYRQILGQGPELLVQFQDESVVDDSQLPKDRFSAERLKGVDSTLKIQPAELGDSAMYLCASSLAASGGAGAFFGQGTRLTVV.